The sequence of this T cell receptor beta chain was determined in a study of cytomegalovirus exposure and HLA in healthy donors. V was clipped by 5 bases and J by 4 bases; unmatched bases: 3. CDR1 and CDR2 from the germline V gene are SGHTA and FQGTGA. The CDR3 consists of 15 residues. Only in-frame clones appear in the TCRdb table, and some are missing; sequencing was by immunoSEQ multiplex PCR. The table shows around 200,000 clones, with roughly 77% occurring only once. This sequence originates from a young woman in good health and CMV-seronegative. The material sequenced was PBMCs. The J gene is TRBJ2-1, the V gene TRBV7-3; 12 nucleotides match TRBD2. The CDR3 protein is CASSRTSGAYNEQFF. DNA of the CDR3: TGTGCCAGCAGCAGGACTAGCGGGGCGTACAATGAGCAGTTCTTC.